Below are 19 T cell receptor beta chains sequenced from a single sample in a study of beta chain features in type 1 diabetes. Every bit of the isolated RNA underwent reverse transcription, so sequencing read expressed TCRB transcripts. Sequenced by immunoSEQ multiplex PCR; TCRdb stores in-frame clones only, minus some. Of tens of thousands of clones in the sample, under 35% were seen once. The material sequenced was stem cell memory CD4+ T cells from blood. The receptors were sampled from a woman aged 18-29 years in good health.

This chain links TRBV9 with TRBJ2-5; D call uncertain. CDR1 is SGDLS and CDR2 is YYNGEE in the germline V gene. Trimming stripped 3 bases from V and 5 bases from J, with 14 bases between. CDR3 size: 14 residues. The CDR3 region is CASSGHSLGETQYF. The CDR3 DNA follows: TGTGCCAGCAGCGGCCACAGCCTTGGGGAGACCCAGTACTTC.

This chain connects TRBV5-1 to TRBJ2-1; D possibly corresponds to TRBD2 (7 bases). Trimming stripped 0 bases from V and 8 bases from J, with 12 bases between. The CDR3 has 14 amino acids. The V gene's germline CDR1 is SGHRS and CDR2 YFSETQ. CDR3 sequence reads: CASSLDGGAYEQFF. DNA for the CDR3: TGCGCCAGCAGCTTGGATGGGGGGGCCTATGAGCAGTTCTTC.

The chain is built from TRBV29-1 and TRBJ2-5; tentatively, D is TRBD1 (6 bases). This CDR3 spans 16 amino acids. The ends were cut back, 1 base at V and 4 bases at J, with 19 bases in the middle. CDR1 and CDR2 (germline): SQVTM, ANQGSEA. In DNA form, the CDR3 reads TGCAGCGTTGAAGGACAGGCCACGGGTACGGGAGAGACCCAGTACTTC. This codes for CSVEGQATGTGETQYF.

The V gene is TRBV7-3, the J gene TRBJ2-5, with D possibly TRBD2 on 6 matching bases. This CDR3 has 15 amino acids. Between the trimmed V and J ends, which lost 1 base and 3 bases, there was a span of 12 bases. Germline lookup yields CDR1 SGHTA and CDR2 FQGTGA. The CDR3, as DNA: TGTGCCAGCAGCTTAAGTGGGGGGAAGGAAGAGACCCAGTACTTC. This gives the protein CASSLSGGKEETQYF.

V is TRBV11-2 and J is TRBJ1-2; a possible D gene is TRBD1 (6 bases). The V end was cut by 3 bases, the J end by 6 bases, with 11 bases between. Germline lookup yields CDR1 SGHAT and CDR2 FQNNGV. This CDR3 is built from 13 residues. The CDR3 is CASSLPSGDGYTF. The DNA for the CDR3 is TGTGCCAGCAGCTTGCCGTCAGGGGATGGCTACACCTTC.

The gene calls are TRBV4-1 and TRBJ1-1, with D possibly TRBD1 on 6 matching bases. V was trimmed by 3 bases and J by 1 base, leaving 15 bases between them. This CDR3 is built from 16 residues. Germline V gives CDR1 MGHRA, CDR2 YSYEKL. The CDR3 DNA reads TGCGCCAGCAGCCAGAGGTCAGGGACAACGAACACTGAAGCTTTCTTT. Protein: CASSQRSGTTNTEAFF.

The V and J genes are TRBV7-2 and TRBJ2-3, with 7 bases aligning to TRBD2. The CDR3 covers 15 residues. V shed 1 base and J 2 bases; nucleotides not matched to a gene: 3. CDR1 SGHTA and CDR2 FQGNSA come from the germline V gene. CDR3 nucleotide sequence: TGTGCCAGCAGCTTAGGAGCGGGGACCACAGATACGCAGTATTTT. Translating it yields CASSLGAGTTDTQYF.

This clone was found a few times. The V and J genes are TRBV4-2 and TRBJ1-5; a possible D gene is TRBD1 (5 bases). Trimming removed 1 base at V and 0 bases at J, with 10 bases between. The CDR3 sequence is 16 residues long. Germline V CDR1 and CDR2: LGHNA, YNFKEQ. Here the CDR3 DNA reads TGTGCCAGCAGCCAAGCGGCGGGGGATAGCAATCAGCCCCAGCATTTT. Translated, it gives CASSQAAGDSNQPQHF.

The CDR3 reads CASRSRTGKAEAFF. The CDR3 DNA reads TGTGCCAGCAGATCTAGGACAGGCAAGGCTGAAGCTTTCTTT. J is TRBJ1-1 and V is TRBV7-2; 7 bases are shared with TRBD1. This CDR3 comprises 14 residues. The V gene end was trimmed by 6 bases and the J gene end by 6 bases; junction bases not matched to a gene: 10. Germline lookup yields CDR1 SGHTA and CDR2 FQGNSA.

This chain uses TRBV5-6 with TRBJ1-6, with TRBD1 identical over 9 bases. This CDR3 contains 14 residues. CDR1 and CDR2 (germline): SGHDT, YYEEEE. The trim removed 7 bases at V and 7 bases at J, leaving 6 bases unmatched. The DNA for the CDR3 is TGTGCCAGCGATGCCGGGACAGGGAATTCACCCCTCCACTTT. Protein: CASDAGTGNSPLHF. Full variable domain (rest looked up from reference TRBV5-6 and TRBJ1-6): DAGVTQSPTHLIKTRGQQVTLRCSPKSGHDTVSWYQQALGQGPQFIFQYYEEEERQRGNFPDRFSGHQFPNYSSELNVNALLLGDSALYLCASDAGTGNSPLHFGNGTRLTVT.

The chain is built from TRBV7-2 and TRBJ2-3, with TRBD2 identical over 7 bases. The CDR3 is made up of 15 amino acids. Per the germline V gene, CDR1 is SGHTA and CDR2 is FQGNSA. The ends lost 4 bases at V and 3 bases at J; junction bases unmatched: 7. The DNA for the CDR3 is TGTGCCAGCAGCTCTAGTGTGGGAGGGACAGATACGCAGTATTTT. Translated: CASSSSVGGTDTQYF.

The chain has TRBV5-6 and TRBJ2-3, with D uncertain. V lost 2 bases and J lost 3, with 10 bases in between. In germline, CDR1 is SGHDT, CDR2 YYEEEE. This CDR3 contains 14 residues. The CDR3 nucleotides are TGTGCCAGCAGCTTTCTAGAGTCGACAGATACGCAGTATTTT. It codes for CASSFLESTDTQYF.

The CDR3 region has the DNA TGTGCCAGCAGTCCGGACAGGAGAAATTCACCCCTCCACTTT. Protein product: CASSPDRRNSPLHF. This sequence joins TRBV6-6 and TRBJ1-6; TRBD1 aligns across 7 bases. V gave up 5 bases and J gave up 7 bases; unmatched junction bases: 5. This CDR3 is 14 amino acids long. CDR1 is MNHNY and CDR2 is SVGAGI in the germline V gene (reference sequence).

This clone appeared a few times. The rearrangement joins TRBV27 to TRBJ2-1; the match to TRBD2 covers 7 bases. This CDR3 region has 15 residues. The germline V gene has CDR1 MNHEY and CDR2 SMNVEV (reference sequence). J was trimmed by 3 bases and V by 4 bases; bases with no gene match: 6. Written as DNA, the CDR3 is TGTGCCAGCAGTTGGGAGGGGACTTTCTACAATGAGCAGTTCTTC. Protein product: CASSWEGTFYNEQFF.

A few counts support this clone. The chain uses TRBV27 and TRBJ1-2; D ambiguous. Germline-derived CDR1 and CDR2 are MNHEY and SMNVEV (reference sequence). The CDR3 runs 15 residues. Between the trimmed V and J ends, which lost 4 bases and 2 bases, there was a span of 14 bases. CDR3 region: CASSSPSRANYGYTF. The DNA of the CDR3 is TGTGCCAGCAGTTCACCCTCGCGGGCAAACTATGGCTACACCTTC.

This clone came up a few times. The CDR3 nucleotides read TGCGCCAGCAGCACCGGACAGGGAAACCTTATAGAAGCTTTCTTT. As protein: CASSTGQGNLIEAFF. The gene calls are TRBV5-1 and TRBJ1-1; 8 bases match TRBD1. V gave up 4 bases and J gave up 8 bases; unmatched junction bases: 13. CDR3 length equals 15 residues. From germline, CDR1 is SGHRS and CDR2 YFSETQ.

This clone was detected a few times. The chain recombines TRBV5-1 with TRBJ1-1, with TRBD1 matching over 7 bases. Germline trimming cut 4 bases from V and 0 bases from J; bases unmatched to any gene: 3. Germline values: CDR1 SGHRS, CDR2 YFSETQ. The CDR3 has 14 amino acids. In DNA, the CDR3 is TGCGCCAGCAGCCCGGGACAGATGAACACTGAAGCTTTCTTT. This gives the protein CASSPGQMNTEAFF.

The genes are TRBV19 and TRBJ1-2, with 8 positions matching TRBD1. Germline assignment: CDR1 LNHDA and CDR2 SQIVND (reference sequence). The CDR3 has 13 amino acids. Trimming at V came to 9 bases and at J to 6 bases, leaving 9 bases not matched to a gene. The CDR3 reads CASRGQGWDGYTF. The CDR3 DNA follows: TGTGCCAGCCGTGGACAGGGATGGGATGGCTACACCTTC.

The sample holds a few counts of this clone. The rearrangement joins TRBV11-2 to TRBJ2-7, with D possibly being TRBD2 (6 bases). Trimming shortened V by 6 bases and J by 7 bases, and 16 bases separated the two germline ends. This CDR3 has 13 amino acids. Germline V gene data show CDR1 as SGHAT and CDR2 as FQNNGV. The CDR3, as DNA: TGTGCCAGCAGACATCCTAGGCGGGGAGAGCAGTACTTC. It translates to CASRHPRRGEQYF.